This T cell receptor (beta chain) was sequenced in a study of cytomegalovirus exposure and HLA in healthy donors. Findings of the study overall: Overall, 164 TCR beta chains were annotated as cytomegalovirus-associated. Sequencing likely produced, as an artifact, a cluster of highly shared sequence variants. TCR sequences were mostly rare, though some public TCRs occurred in many donors. A missense variant in DCLRE1C was later tied to TCR beta V- and J-gene trimming.

A remark on this clone: As yet, its antigen is unknown.

In the PCR, 60 Vbeta and 13 Jbeta primers were used. The assay was immunoSEQ multiplex PCR, and TCRdb's table has in-frame clones only and misses some. The profile covers about 140,000 clones, with approximately 80% appearing a single time and 2% to 2.5% taken by the ten largest. This CDR3 region has 16 residues. Germline V gene sequence: CDR1 SGHTA, CDR2 FQGNSA. V trimming: 1 base; J trimming: 7 bases; junction bases outside the gene matches: 9. What was sequenced was PBMCs. The receptor was derived from a man in his fifties in good health and CMV-seronegative. This chain connects TRBV7-2 to TRBJ2-1; 8 bases match TRBD1. CDR3 amino acids: CASSLEQRTGLNEQFF. CDR3 DNA sequence: TGTGCCAGCAGCTTAGAACAGAGGACAGGGTTGAATGAGCAGTTCTTC.